The 20 T cell receptor beta chains below come from one sample, sequenced in a study of early T cells in non-severe SARS-CoV-2 infection. TCRdb called the 5' RACE reads again in MiXCR, with one record for every CDR3 protein. The repertoire holds 35,000 to 50,000 distinct CDR3 sequences, with around 6.8% as singletons. The specimen sequenced was whole blood. The receptors come from an adult who was a healthcare worker with PCR-confirmed SARS-CoV-2 infection or an uninfected control (not recorded which).

This clonotype was observed at least ten times. The CDR3 sequence is CASSYGNFYGYTF. In nucleotides, the CDR3 is TGTGCCAGCAGTTATGGCAACTTCTATGGCTACACCTTC. The V call is TRBV6-5, the J call TRBJ1-2, with D unresolved. Germline CDR1 is MNHEY and CDR2 is SVGAGI. V was trimmed by 3 bases and J by 4 bases, leaving 9 bases between them. CDR3 length: 13 residues.

A note on this clonotype: One base away lies a much larger clone, so this may be a sequencing read error. This chain uses TRBV7-6 with TRBJ1-5; D not resolved. Per the germline V gene, CDR1 is SGHVS and CDR2 is FNYEAQ. CDR3 length: 15 residues. V was cut by 8 bases and J by 1 base, with 15 bases left in between. In nucleotides, the CDR3 is TGTGCCAGCGGCCAAGAGTCAGGCAGCAATCAGCCCCAGCATTTT. It translates to CASGQESGSNQPQHF.

This sequence joins TRBV11-2 and TRBJ2-7; no firm D call. Trimming pared 1 base from V and 2 bases from J, leaving 3 bases between. The germline V gene encodes CDR1 SGHAT and CDR2 FQNNGV. This CDR3 has 12 residues. Written as DNA, the CDR3 is TGTGCCAGCAGCTTAGCTGCCTACGAGCAGTACTTC. Translation: CASSLAAYEQYF.

This clonotype showed up just a few times. The V call is TRBV20-1, the J call TRBJ2-6; D gene ambiguous. The CDR3 has 13 residues. Trimming shortened V by 6 bases and J by 2 bases, and 8 bases separated the two germline ends. Germline V gene data show CDR1 as DFQATT and CDR2 as SNEGSKA (reference sequence). CDR3 in amino acids: CSAIDAGANVLTF. The DNA of the CDR3 is TGCAGTGCCATTGACGCTGGGGCCAACGTCCTGACTTTC.

The table lists this clonotype with many counts. The gene calls are TRBV11-2 and TRBJ1-6; D gene unclear. From germline, CDR1 is SGHAT and CDR2 FQNNGV. CDR3 length equals 13 residues. V was cut by 5 bases and J by 8 bases, with 10 bases left in between. The CDR3 is CASSPDGDSPLHF. The CDR3 coding sequence is TGTGCCAGCAGCCCGGACGGCGATTCACCCCTCCACTTT.

This clonotype was counted between two and nine times. The rearrangement joins TRBV6-5 to TRBJ1-2; D unresolved. Trimming took 3 bases from V and 8 from J, leaving 13 bases between them. Germline CDR1 reads MNHEY; CDR2 reads SVGAGI. The CDR3 has 13 residues. The DNA of the CDR3 is TGTGCCAGCAGTTATTGGAGGGAACAGGGCTACACCTTC. It is translated as CASSYWREQGYTF.

This clonotype was seen at least ten times. The chain recombines TRBV7-9 with TRBJ1-1; D is ambiguous. The germline V gene encodes CDR1 SEHNR and CDR2 FQNEAQ (reference sequence). The CDR3 is 13 amino acids. Deletions cut 3 bases from V and 5 bases from J, with 10 bases between. CDR3 in DNA: TGTGCCAGCAGCTTTCAGGTTGGTACTGAAGCTTTCTTT. Its protein is CASSFQVGTEAFF.

This clonotype was seen more than once but under ten times. This chain links TRBV9 with TRBJ2-1; 14 bases agree with TRBD2. V shed 3 bases, J shed 10 bases, and the junction held 3 bases outside the gene matches. The germline CDR1 and CDR2 sequences are SGDLS and YYNGEE. This CDR3 has 14 amino acids. CDR3 loop: CASSARTSGGEQFF. In nucleotides, the CDR3 is TGTGCCAGCAGCGCCCGGACTAGCGGGGGGGAGCAGTTCTTC.

The chain combines TRBV4-2 with TRBJ2-3; D is ambiguous. The V end lost 1 base, the J end lost 5 bases, and 10 bases lay between the germline ends. CDR1 and CDR2 from the germline V gene are LGHNA and YNFKEQ. This CDR3 comprises 14 residues. This CDR3 is CASSQASGGDTQYF. CDR3 DNA: TGTGCCAGCAGCCAAGCCTCGGGCGGAGATACGCAGTATTTT.

This clonotype showed up many times. The chain couples TRBV6-2 or TRBV6-3 to TRBJ2-7, with D perhaps given as TRBD1 or TRBD2 (5 bases each). The CDR3 consists of 16 residues. Trimming stripped 0 bases from V and 7 bases from J, with 19 bases between. Germline V gene sequence: CDR1 MNHEY, CDR2 SVGEGT. CDR3 DNA sequence: TGTGCCAGCAGTTACTCGACTGGGGGTATCAGGAGGGAGCAGTACTTC. Translation: CASSYSTGGIRREQYF.

This clonotype was seen many times. The chain joins TRBV4-2 to TRBJ2-1, with D hard to call. Trimming removed 0 bases from V and 8 bases from J, with 11 bases in between. Germline-derived CDR1 and CDR2 are LGHNA and YNFKEQ. The CDR3 loop spans 14 amino acids. Here the CDR3 reads CASSQDLGRYEQFF. For the CDR3, the DNA is TGTGCCAGCAGCCAAGATCTAGGGCGCTATGAGCAGTTCTTC.

This clonotype was observed many times. CDR3 sequence reads: CASSLALAYSPLHF. For the CDR3, the DNA is TGTGCCAGCAGCTTAGCGTTGGCTTATTCACCCCTCCACTTT. The rearrangement uses TRBV7-9 and TRBJ1-6; D is unresolved. This CDR3 has 14 amino acids. V lost 0 bases and J 8 bases, leaving 8 bases between the germline ends. Germline CDR1 reads SEHNR; CDR2 reads FQNEAQ (reference sequence).

This clonotype was observed a few times. V is TRBV20-1 and J is TRBJ2-5; a weak D match, TRBD1 (6 bases). The CDR3 length is 11 residues. Germline V lookup: CDR1 DFQATT, CDR2 SNEGSKA (reference sequence). V lost 4 bases to trimming and J lost 5 bases, with 8 bases between them. CDR3: CSANRAETQYF. CDR3 bases: TGCAGTGCTAACAGGGCTGAGACCCAGTACTTC.

This clonotype was seen a handful of times. The V call is TRBV6-1, the J call TRBJ2-5; 7 bases fit TRBD1. Germline V CDR1 and CDR2: MNHNS, SASEGT. V lost 3 bases, J lost 7 bases, and 14 bases stayed unmatched. The length of the CDR3 is 16 residues. CDR3 nucleotides: TGTGCCAGCAGTGAGAATACCGGGACAGCTCCGGGGACCCAGTACTTC. Translation gives CASSENTGTAPGTQYF.

V gene TRBV29-1 combines with J gene TRBJ1-1; tentative D call: TRBD1 (6 bases). CDR3 length: 12 residues. Germline CDR1 SQVTM, CDR2 ANQGSEA. V was shortened by 8 bases and J by 0 bases, with 10 bases between the two germline ends. The CDR3 loop reads CSFQGMNTEAFF. The DNA of the CDR3 is TGCAGCTTTCAGGGGATGAACACTGAAGCTTTCTTT.

By its share, this clonotype is medium-sized. This sequence joins TRBV29-1 and TRBJ1-1, with a weak D call TRBD1 (5 bases). From germline, CDR1 is SQVTM and CDR2 ANQGSEA. CDR3 size: 12 residues. Trimming cost V 5 bases and J 5 bases, with 12 bases left between them. CDR3 sequence reads: CSVLGSGTEAFF. The CDR3 DNA is TGCAGCGTTTTGGGGTCAGGGACTGAAGCTTTCTTT.

In its sample, this clonotype was seen a few times. The chain links TRBV7-9 to TRBJ1-5, with TRBD1 matching over 7 bases. Germline CDR1 SEHNR, CDR2 FQNEAQ (reference sequence). CDR3 length: 13 residues. The V gene end was trimmed by 5 bases and the J gene end by 4 bases; junction bases not matched to a gene: 2. The CDR3 here is CASSMDRNQPQHF. CDR3 DNA sequence: TGTGCCAGCAGCATGGACAGGAATCAGCCCCAGCATTTT. The whole variable domain, filled in from reference TRBV7-9 and TRBJ1-5, reads DTGVSQNPRHKITKRGQNVTFRCDPISEHNRLYWYRQTLGQGPEFLTYFQNEAQLEKSRLLSDRFSAERPKGSFSTLEIQRTEQGDSAMYLCASSMDRNQPQHFGDGTRLSIL.

This clonotype has only a few counts. The chain links TRBV12-3 or TRBV12-4 to TRBJ2-2; the D is unclear. V gave up 4 bases and J gave up 4 bases, with 16 bases separating them. The length of the CDR3 is 16 residues. CDR3 sequence (DNA): TGTGCCAGCAGTTACCCGACCCAGCCTCGCACCGGGGAGCTGTTTTTT. It is translated as CASSYPTQPRTGELFF.

The CDR3 DNA reads as TGTGCCAGCAGAAGGACTAGCGGGGGGCCGGAGACCCAGTACTTC. This translates into CASRRTSGGPETQYF. The chain employs TRBV6-2 or TRBV6-3 and TRBJ2-5, with TRBD2 matching over 14 bases. The germline gives CDR1 MNHEY, CDR2 SVGEGT. Trimming cost V 6 bases and J 5 bases; bases outside gene matches: 5. This CDR3 spans 15 amino acids.

There are many counts of this clonotype. The J gene is TRBJ1-1, the V gene TRBV20-1, with 8 positions matching TRBD1. After removal of 4 bases from V and 3 bases from J, the junction contained 7 bases not matched to a gene. The germline gives CDR1 DFQATT, CDR2 SNEGSKA (reference sequence). There are 14 residues in the CDR3. The CDR3 DNA sequence: TGCAGTGCTATTGGGCAGGGGGCGGACACTGAAGCTTTCTTT. Residues: CSAIGQGADTEAFF.